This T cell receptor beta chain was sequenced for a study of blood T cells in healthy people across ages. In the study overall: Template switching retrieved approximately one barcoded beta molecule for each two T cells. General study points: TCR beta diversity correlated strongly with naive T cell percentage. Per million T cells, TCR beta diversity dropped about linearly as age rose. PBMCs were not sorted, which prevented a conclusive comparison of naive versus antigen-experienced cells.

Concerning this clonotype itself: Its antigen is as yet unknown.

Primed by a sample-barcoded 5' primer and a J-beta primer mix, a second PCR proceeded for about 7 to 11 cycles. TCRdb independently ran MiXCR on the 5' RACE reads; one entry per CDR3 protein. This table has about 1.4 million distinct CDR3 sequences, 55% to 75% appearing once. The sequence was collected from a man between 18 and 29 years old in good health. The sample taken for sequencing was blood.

The CDR3, as DNA: TGTGCCAGCAGCCAAGGATACTTGACGAACACTGAAGCTTTCTTT. Translation: CASSQGYLTNTEAFF. The genes are TRBV4-2 and TRBJ1-1; no reliable D call. The CDR3 has 15 residues. From germline, CDR1 is LGHNA and CDR2 YNFKEQ. The ends were cut back, 1 base at V and 1 base at J, with 10 bases in the middle.